A selection of T cell receptor beta chains follows, all from one sample in a study of PD-1 blockade in classical Hodgkin lymphoma. Libraries were prepared by immunoSEQ multiplex PCR; TCRdb keeps only in-frame clonotypes and omits some of them. In the table there are 14,000 to 15,000 clones, around 64% of which are singletons. Sequencing used peripheral blood mononuclear cells (PBMCs), obtained at baseline. Receptors originate from a human donor with classical Hodgkin lymphoma. Both conserved end residues are part of each CDR3. D genes are given only for firm matches. Clone size is given for some rows only: seen once, a few or many times, or a class if the clone is expanded.

D	V	J	size	DNA	CDR3
NA	TRBV27	TRBJ2-1	NA	TGTGCCAGCAGTTCCATTATCTGGCATGAGCAGTTCTTC	CASSSIIWHEQFF
NA	TRBV19	TRBJ2-7	NA	TGTGCCAGCGCAAAGGCGGGTCGAACCTCCTACGAGCAGTACTTC	CASAKAGRTSYEQYF
TRBD2	TRBV5-6	TRBJ2-7	NA	TGTGCCAGCAGCTCCCGGACTAGCGGAGACTACGAGCAGTACTTC	CASSSRTSGDYEQYF
NA	TRBV6-6	TRBJ2-1	NA	TGTGCCAGCAGTCTCAGTCTCAATGAGCAGTTCTTC	CASSLSLNEQFF
NA	TRBV2	TRBJ1-6	NA	TGTGCCAGCAGCGATAGACCGCGGAGCTCCTATAATTCACCCCTCCACTTT	CASSDRPRSSYNSPLHF
NA	TRBV28	TRBJ2-7	NA	TGTGCCAGCAGTTTTATCTCCGGTAACTCCTACGAGCAGTACTTC	CASSFISGNSYEQYF
NA	TRBV6-1	TRBJ1-5	NA	TGTGCCAGCAGAAGGGCCGCTATGGGCCAGCCCCAGCATTTT	CASRRAAMGQPQHF
TRBD2	TRBV9	TRBJ2-1	NA	TGTGCCAGCGTTCGGGAGGGGGACAATGAGCAGTTCTTC	CASVREGDNEQFF
NA	TRBV12-5	TRBJ2-1	NA	TGTGCTAGTGGTCAGCAGAGGGGGGCCTACAATGAGCAGTTCTTC	CASGQQRGAYNEQFF
NA	TRBV5-1	TRBJ1-3	NA	TGCGCCAGCAGCGGAGACGGCCGCTCTGGAAACACCATATATTTT	CASSGDGRSGNTIYF
TRBD2	TRBV6-1	TRBJ2-1	NA	TGTGCCAGCACGGGACTAGCGGGATGGAATGAGCAGTTCTTC	CASTGLAGWNEQFF
NA	TRBV6-5	TRBJ2-3	NA	TGTGCCACTACCGGGACGGCTAGCACAGATACGCAGTATTTT	CATTGTASTDTQYF
NA	TRBV28	TRBJ1-3	NA	TGTGCCAGCAGGCTAGGGGTCTCTGGAAACACCATATATTTT	CASRLGVSGNTIYF
NA	TRBV7-9	TRBJ1-5	NA	TGTGCCAGCAGCCCCCCACGTAGGGGCAATCAGCCCCAGCATTTT	CASSPPRRGNQPQHF
TRBD2	TRBV27	TRBJ2-2	NA	TGTGCCAGCAGCCCCACTAGCGGAGGGACCGGGGAGCTGTTTTTT	CASSPTSGGTGELFF
TRBD2	TRBV18	TRBJ2-2	NA	TGTGCCAGCTCACCGCGCACTAGCGGGGGGAACACCGGGGAGCTGTTTTTT	CASSPRTSGGNTGELFF
NA	TRBV7-2	TRBJ2-1	NA	TGTGCCAGCAGCTTACAGGCGGGGAGTGGCGGGACCCATTCTACGTTCTTC	CASSLQAGSGGTHSTFF
TRBD1	TRBV18	TRBJ2-5	NA	TGTGCCAGCTCACAGATCGGGACAGTCAAAGAGACCCAGTACTTC	CASSQIGTVKETQYF
NA	TRBV14	TRBJ2-3	NA	TGTGCCAGCAGCCCCGATAATGGAGATACGCAGTATTTT	CASSPDNGDTQYF
TRBD2	TRBV6-5	TRBJ2-7	NA	TGTGCCAGCAACCAAAGGTCTAGCGGGAGTGCAGAGCAGTACTTC	CASNQRSSGSAEQYF
NA	TRBV5-6	TRBJ1-3	NA	TGTGCCAGCAGCTTGGGCCCAGGCCGCTCTGGAAACACCATATATTTT	CASSLGPGRSGNTIYF
TRBD2	TRBV5-4	TRBJ2-3	NA	TGTGCCAGCAGCCAGCTAGCGGGAGGGATGATAGGCACAGATACGCAGTATTTT	CASSQLAGGMIGTDTQYF
TRBD2	TRBV6-1	TRBJ2-1	NA	TGTGCCAGCAGTACCCTAGCGGGAGGATACAATGAGCAGTTCTTC	CASSTLAGGYNEQFF
NA	TRBV19	TRBJ1-1	NA	TGTGCCAGTAGTGGCCCGACAGGTTCGAACACTGAAGCTTTCTTT	CASSGPTGSNTEAFF
NA	TRBV2	TRBJ1-1	few	TGTGCCAGCGCGGGACTGCTGAACACTGAAGCTTTCTTT	CASAGLLNTEAFF
TRBD2	TRBV6-1	TRBJ2-3	NA	TGTGCCAGCTTATTAGCGGGAGGAAGTACAGATACGCAGTATTTT	CASLLAGGSTDTQYF
TRBD1	TRBV7-3	TRBJ2-1	NA	TGTGCCAGCAGCTTAACTGCAGGGGGCTATGAGCAGTTCTTC	CASSLTAGGYEQFF
TRBD1	TRBV19	TRBJ1-1	NA	TGTGCCAGTACCTCGACCACAGGGGGGCTTAGGGCTTTCTTT	CASTSTTGGLRAFF
TRBD2	TRBV27	TRBJ2-1	NA	TGTGCCAGCAGTGCTCTAGCGGGAGGTCCTGGGCGTCATGAGCAGTTCTTC	CASSALAGGPGRHEQFF
TRBD1	TRBV28	TRBJ1-1	NA	TGTGCCAGCAGGGGCGGGGACAGGGGATTCGACACTGAAGCTTTCTTT	CASRGGDRGFDTEAFF
NA	TRBV28	TRBJ1-3	NA	TGTGCCAGCAGTTTATCGGGAGACTCTGGAAACACCATATATTTT	CASSLSGDSGNTIYF
TRBD2	TRBV7-8	TRBJ2-1	few	TGTGCCAGCAGCTTAGGGGGTAGCGGGAGACTTTTATACAATGAGCAGTTCTTC	CASSLGGSGRLLYNEQFF
TRBD1	TRBV29-1	TRBJ1-2	NA	TGCAGCGCCAGAGGGACAGCGAACTATGGCTACACCTTC	CSARGTANYGYTF
NA	TRBV10-3	TRBJ2-7	few	TGTGCCATCAGTGAGGGGCAGGTGACCTACGAGCAGTACTTC	CAISEGQVTYEQYF
NA	TRBV27	TRBJ2-1	few	TGTGCCAGCAGTTTTATAGGGGGGGTAGAAAATGAGCAGTTCTTC	CASSFIGGVENEQFF
NA	TRBV4-1	TRBJ1-6	few	TGCGCCAGCAGCCCCCCCGAGGGCGCACCCCTCCACTTT	CASSPPEGAPLHF
NA	TRBV9	TRBJ1-5	NA	TGTGCCAGCAGCGTGGGACGCAGCAATCAGCCCCAGCATTTT	CASSVGRSNQPQHF
NA	TRBV11-2	TRBJ1-4	NA	TGTGCCAGCAGCTCCTCCAGTTGGGGAAATGAAAAACTGTTTTTT	CASSSSSWGNEKLFF
NA	TRBV4-1	TRBJ2-2	NA	TGCGCCAGCAGCCGAGGACGGGGAGACACCGGGGAGCTGTTTTTT	CASSRGRGDTGELFF
NA	TRBV28	TRBJ2-1	NA	TGTGCCAGCAGTTTAATCCCACAGACTAGCAATGAGCAGTTCTTC	CASSLIPQTSNEQFF
TRBD1	TRBV6-5	TRBJ2-3	NA	TGTGCCAGCAGTTCGGGACAGGCCTTTTACCCAGATACGCAGTATTTT	CASSSGQAFYPDTQYF
NA	TRBV27	TRBJ2-7	once	TGTGCCAGCAGTGTGGACTCTCGAGGGTCCGAGCAGTACTTC	CASSVDSRGSEQYF
NA	TRBV28	TRBJ2-3	NA	TGTGCCAGCAGTTTTTCCCGACCGGGGGCAGATACGCAGTATTTT	CASSFSRPGADTQYF
TRBD1	TRBV19	TRBJ2-1	NA	TGTGCCAGTAGTATGTGGGACAGCACCCACAATGAGCAGTTCTTC	CASSMWDSTHNEQFF
TRBD2	TRBV29-1	TRBJ2-7	few	TGCAGCGTGGGGGGACTAGCCACCACCTACGAGCAGTACTTC	CSVGGLATTYEQYF
NA	TRBV27	TRBJ1-5	NA	TGTGCCAGCAAGATGGGAAGTGAACGAAATCAGCCCCAGCATTTT	CASKMGSERNQPQHF